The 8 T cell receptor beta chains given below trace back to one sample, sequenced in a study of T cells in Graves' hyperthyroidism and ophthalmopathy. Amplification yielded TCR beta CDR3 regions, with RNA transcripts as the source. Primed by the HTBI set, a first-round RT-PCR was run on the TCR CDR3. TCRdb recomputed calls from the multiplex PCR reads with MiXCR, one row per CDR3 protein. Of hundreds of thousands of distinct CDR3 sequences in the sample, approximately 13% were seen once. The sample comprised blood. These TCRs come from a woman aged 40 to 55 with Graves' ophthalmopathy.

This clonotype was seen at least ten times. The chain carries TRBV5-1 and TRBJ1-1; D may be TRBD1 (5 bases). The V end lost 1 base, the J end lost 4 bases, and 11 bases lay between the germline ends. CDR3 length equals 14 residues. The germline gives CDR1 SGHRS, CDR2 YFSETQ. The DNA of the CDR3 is TGCGCCAGCAGCTTGAATCCAGGGCGCACTGAAGCTTTCTTT. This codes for CASSLNPGRTEAFF.

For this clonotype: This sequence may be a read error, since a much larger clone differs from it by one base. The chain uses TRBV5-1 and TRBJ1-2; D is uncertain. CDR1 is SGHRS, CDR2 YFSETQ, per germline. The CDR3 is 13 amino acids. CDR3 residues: CASGLGGGYGYTF. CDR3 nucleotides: TGCGCCAGCGGCTTGGGTGGTGGCTATGGCTACACCTTC. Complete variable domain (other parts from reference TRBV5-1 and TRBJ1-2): KAGVTQTPRYLIKTRGQQVTLSCSPISGHRSVSWYQQTPGQGLQFLFEYFSETQRNKGNFPGRFSGRQFSNSRSEMNVSTLELGDSALYLCASGLGGGYGYTFGSGTRLTVV.

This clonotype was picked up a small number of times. The CDR3 nucleotides are TGTGCCAGTAGTACCCTAGTTTTCTATGGCTACACCTTC. Amino acid sequence: CASSTLVFYGYTF. The rearrangement uses TRBV19 and TRBJ1-2; D ambiguous. The V end was cut by 4 bases, the J end by 4 bases, with 10 bases between. Per germline, CDR1 LNHDA and CDR2 SQIVND (reference sequence). The CDR3 consists of 13 residues.

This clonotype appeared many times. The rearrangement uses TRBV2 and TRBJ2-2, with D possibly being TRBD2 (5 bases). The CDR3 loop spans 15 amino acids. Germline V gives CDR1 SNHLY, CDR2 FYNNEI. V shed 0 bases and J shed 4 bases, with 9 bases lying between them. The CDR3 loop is CASSEAEAFTGELFF. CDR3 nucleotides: TGTGCCAGCAGTGAAGCGGAGGCGTTCACCGGGGAGCTGTTTTTT.

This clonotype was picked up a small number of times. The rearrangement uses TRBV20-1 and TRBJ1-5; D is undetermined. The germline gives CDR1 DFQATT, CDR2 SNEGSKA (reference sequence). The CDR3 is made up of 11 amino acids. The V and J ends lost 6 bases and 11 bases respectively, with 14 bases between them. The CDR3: CSALLGSAQHF. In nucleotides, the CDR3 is TGCAGTGCGTTACTGGGCTCGGCCCAGCATTTT.

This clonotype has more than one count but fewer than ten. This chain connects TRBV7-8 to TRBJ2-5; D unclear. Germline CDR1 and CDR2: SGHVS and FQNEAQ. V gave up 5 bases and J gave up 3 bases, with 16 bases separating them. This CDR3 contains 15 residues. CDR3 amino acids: CASSARLRREETQYF. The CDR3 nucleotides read TGTGCCAGCAGCGCTCGTCTCCGACGGGAAGAGACCCAGTACTTC.

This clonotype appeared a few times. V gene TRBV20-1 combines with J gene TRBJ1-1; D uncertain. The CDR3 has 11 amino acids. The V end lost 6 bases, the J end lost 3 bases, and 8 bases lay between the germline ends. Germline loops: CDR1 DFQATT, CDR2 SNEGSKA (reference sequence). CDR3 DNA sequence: TGCAGTGCAGTGCTACACACTGAAGCTTTCTTT. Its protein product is CSAVLHTEAFF.

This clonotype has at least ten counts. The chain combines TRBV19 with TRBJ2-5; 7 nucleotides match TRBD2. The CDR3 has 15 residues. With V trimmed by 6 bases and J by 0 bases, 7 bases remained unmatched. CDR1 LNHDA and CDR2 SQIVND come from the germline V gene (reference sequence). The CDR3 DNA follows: TGTGCCAGTAGCTCTCTCGGGGGGAACCAAGAGACCCAGTACTTC. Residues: CASSSLGGNQETQYF. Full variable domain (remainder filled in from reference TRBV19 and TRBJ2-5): DGGITQSPKYLFRKEGQNVTLSCEQNLNHDAMYWYRQDPGQGLRLIYYSQIVNDFQKGDIAEGYSVSREKKESFPLTVTSAQKNPTAFYLCASSSLGGNQETQYFGPGTRLLVL.